These 21 T cell receptor beta chains were all obtained from the same sample, sequenced in a study of cytomegalovirus exposure and HLA in healthy donors. With 60 Vbeta and 13 Jbeta primers, the PCR was carried out. Clones were read by immunoSEQ multiplex PCR, and TCRdb kept only the in-frame ones, dropping some. The sample contains some 170,000 clones, over 70% of which appear only once. Material: PBMCs. The receptors come from a man between 18 and 35 years old in good health and CMV-seropositive.

V is TRBV9 and J is TRBJ1-1; a possible D gene is TRBD1 (5 bases). This CDR3 spans 15 amino acids. Germline V gene lookup returns CDR1 SGDLS and CDR2 YYNGEE. The V gene lost 3 bases and the J gene lost 1 base, with 13 bases spanning the gap. The CDR3, as DNA: TGTGCCAGCAGCGACCAACAGGTACGGAACACTGAAGCTTTCTTT. This translates into CASSDQQVRNTEAFF.

This clone appeared a few times. The chain links TRBV9 to TRBJ1-5; 8 bases match TRBD1. CDR1 and CDR2 from the germline V gene are SGDLS and YYNGEE. V gave up 3 bases and J gave up 3 bases; unmatched junction bases: 5. The CDR3 is 15 residues long. As DNA, the CDR3 is TGTGCCAGCAGCGCGACAGGGGTCCCCAATCAGCCCCAGCATTTT. It translates to CASSATGVPNQPQHF.

This chain links TRBV4-1 with TRBJ2-1, with 7 bases fitting TRBD2. The CDR3 consists of 13 residues. Germline assignment: CDR1 MGHRA and CDR2 YSYEKL. The V segment lost 7 bases and the J segment 8 bases; nucleotides outside the gene matches: 8. In DNA, the CDR3 is TGCGCCAGCAAACGCGACCGGGGGGATGAGCAGTTCTTC. Protein: CASKRDRGDEQFF.

This sequence joins TRBV7-3 and TRBJ2-7; D gene ambiguous. Germline V lookup: CDR1 SGHTA, CDR2 FQGTGA. Between the trimmed V and J ends, which lost 2 bases and 7 bases, there was a span of 12 bases. This CDR3 is built from 13 residues. CDR3 bases: TGTGCCAGCAGCTTAGCGGCCACTGGAGAGCAGTACTTC. This sequence encodes CASSLAATGEQYF.

J is TRBJ2-1 and V is TRBV9; possibly TRBD2 for D (6 bases). Germline assignment: CDR1 SGDLS and CDR2 YYNGEE. Trimming took off 1 base at V and 5 bases at J, with 10 bases between the two ends. The CDR3 is made up of 14 amino acids. CDR3 residues: CASSVRQRDNEQFF. In nucleotides, the CDR3 is TGTGCCAGCAGCGTACGCCAGCGGGACAATGAGCAGTTCTTC.

The V call is TRBV19, the J call TRBJ1-5; no firm D call. There are 13 residues in the CDR3. Trimming shortened V by 2 bases and J by 4 bases, and 6 bases separated the two germline ends. The germline CDR1 and CDR2 sequences are LNHDA and SQIVND (reference sequence). The CDR3 reads CASSIQQNQPQHF. DNA for the CDR3: TGTGCCAGTAGTATACAACAGAATCAGCCCCAGCATTTT.

The chain recombines TRBV9 with TRBJ2-2, with D perhaps TRBD2 (6 bases). The CDR3 runs to 14 residues. CDR1 is SGDLS, CDR2 YYNGEE, per germline. V shed 2 bases and J shed 5 bases, with 10 bases lying between them. CDR3 DNA: TGTGCCAGCAGCGTTGAGGAGGGGACCGGGGAGCTGTTTTTT. Translation: CASSVEEGTGELFF.

The chain combines TRBV10-2 with TRBJ1-1; 10 bases fit TRBD1. CDR1 and CDR2 (germline): WSHSY, SAAADI. The CDR3 has 13 amino acids. Trimming at V came to 6 bases and at J to 8 bases, leaving 6 bases not matched to a gene. The CDR3 nucleotides are TGCGCCAGCAGCCTATGGACAGGGGGAGAAGCTTTCTTT. It specifies CASSLWTGGEAFF.

With regard to this clone: One end of the junction varies from germline; a read error may be responsible. Other DNA sequences from this sample encode an identical CDR3 as well. This chain joins TRBV9 and TRBJ1-6, with D unclear. The CDR3 has 13 amino acids. Germline V lookup: CDR1 SGDLS, CDR2 YYNGEE. In nucleotides, the CDR3 is TGTGCCAGCAGCGGGAGCAATAATTCCCCCCTCCACTTT. Protein product: CASSGSNNSPLHF.

J is TRBJ1-1 and V is TRBV11-2; weak D call: TRBD1 (5 bases). The CDR3 runs 12 residues. The ends were cut back, 5 bases at V and 11 bases at J, with 15 bases in the middle. The germline V gene encodes CDR1 SGHAT and CDR2 FQNNGV. CDR3 sequence: CASSPSAGRAFF. The CDR3 nucleotides read TGTGCCAGCAGCCCCTCGGCAGGGAGGGCTTTCTTT.

This clone was detected once. This rearrangement joins TRBV30 to TRBJ1-4, with a weak D call TRBD1 (5 bases). Trimming took off 2 bases at V and 5 bases at J, with 9 bases between the two ends. There are 13 residues in the CDR3. Germline values: CDR1 GTSNPN, CDR2 SVGIG (reference sequence). Here the CDR3 reads CAWSRPGNEKLFF. The CDR3 DNA is TGTGCCTGGAGTAGGCCAGGGAATGAAAAACTGTTTTTT.

J is TRBJ1-1 and V is TRBV9, with D hard to call. V lost 4 bases to trimming and J lost 1 base, with 20 bases between them. CDR1 and CDR2 (germline): SGDLS, YYNGEE. This CDR3 is built from 17 residues. The CDR3: CASSPRGIGATNTEAFF. CDR3 DNA: TGTGCCAGCAGCCCGAGAGGGATAGGAGCTACGAACACTGAAGCTTTCTTT.

This rearrangement joins TRBV5-1 to TRBJ1-6; D remains unclear. V gave up 0 bases and J gave up 9 bases, with 7 bases separating them. This CDR3 contains 13 residues. Germline V lookup: CDR1 SGHRS, CDR2 YFSETQ. CDR3 DNA: TGCGCCAGCAGCTTGGTTCGGGGTTCACCCCTCCACTTT. It translates to CASSLVRGSPLHF.

V and J are TRBV29-1 and TRBJ2-7, with 7 nucleotides matching TRBD1. Germline CDR1 and CDR2: SQVTM and ANQGSEA. V trimming: 7 bases; J trimming: 1 base; junction bases outside the gene matches: 7. CDR3 size: 13 residues. CDR3 DNA sequence: TGCAGCGCAGCGACAGGGAGATCCTACGAGCAGTACTTC. It specifies CSAATGRSYEQYF.

V and J are TRBV5-6 and TRBJ2-5, with 7 bases identical to TRBD1. Losses at the gene ends were 5 bases for V and 4 bases for J; bases not matched to a gene: 5. Per germline, CDR1 SGHDT and CDR2 YYEEEE. The length of the CDR3 is 13 residues. The CDR3 protein is CASSTPGGETQYF. The CDR3 region has the DNA TGTGCCAGCAGTACCCCAGGGGGAGAGACCCAGTACTTC.

The rearrangement joins TRBV7-6 to TRBJ2-2; TRBD2 might be the D (7 bases). The CDR3 sequence is 18 residues long. V was clipped by 5 bases and J by 6 bases, with 25 bases between them. CDR1 and CDR2 (germline): SGHVS, FNYEAQ. The CDR3 protein is CASSLPTGGGGAAGELFF. The CDR3, as DNA: TGTGCCAGCAGCCTCCCCACTGGGGGCGGGGGTGCGGCCGGGGAGCTGTTTTTT.

The chain carries TRBV6-6 and TRBJ2-7; TRBD1 is a possible D gene (6 bases). The CDR3 runs to 14 residues. V dropped 7 bases and J dropped 2 bases, with 15 bases sitting between them. Germline assignment: CDR1 MNHNY and CDR2 SVGAGI (reference sequence). In DNA, the CDR3 is TGTGCCAGCAACGACCGGGACATGCCCTACGAGCAGTACTTC. Amino acids: CASNDRDMPYEQYF.

This CDR3 is CASSLAPDRGGTEAFF. The CDR3 region has the DNA TGTGCCAGCAGCTTGGCTCCGGACAGGGGAGGCACTGAAGCTTTCTTT. J is TRBJ1-1 and V is TRBV5-5; 9 positions agree with TRBD1. The CDR3 loop spans 16 amino acids. The V and J ends lost 0 bases and 4 bases, in that order; junction bases with no gene match: 7. CDR1 and CDR2 from the germline V gene are SGHKS and YYEKEE (reference sequence).

This chain uses TRBV4-3 with TRBJ2-3; no reliable D call. In germline, CDR1 is LGHNA, CDR2 YSLEER. Between the trimmed V and J ends, which lost 3 bases and 1 base, there was a span of 8 bases. The CDR3 loop spans 14 amino acids. The CDR3 here is CASSQETGTDTQYF. The CDR3 DNA follows: TGCGCCAGCAGCCAGGAGACGGGCACAGATACGCAGTATTTT.

This clone was seen only once. This chain links TRBV29-1 with TRBJ2-1; a possible D gene is TRBD2 (5 bases). The CDR3 spans 13 residues. Per germline, CDR1 SQVTM and CDR2 ANQGSEA. Trimming pared 2 bases from V and 7 bases from J, leaving 12 bases between. CDR3 DNA sequence: TGCAGCGTTGAACTCCAGCTAGCAAATGAGCAGTTCTTC. Its translation is CSVELQLANEQFF.

The chain uses TRBV9 and TRBJ1-2, with 7 bases fitting TRBD1. The CDR3 length is 17 residues. V trimming: 5 bases; J trimming: 3 bases; junction bases outside the gene matches: 16. Germline values: CDR1 SGDLS, CDR2 YYNGEE. The CDR3 sequence is CASRDNLNDRVDYGYTF. CDR3 DNA: TGTGCCAGCAGAGATAACCTGAACGACAGGGTCGACTATGGCTACACCTTC.